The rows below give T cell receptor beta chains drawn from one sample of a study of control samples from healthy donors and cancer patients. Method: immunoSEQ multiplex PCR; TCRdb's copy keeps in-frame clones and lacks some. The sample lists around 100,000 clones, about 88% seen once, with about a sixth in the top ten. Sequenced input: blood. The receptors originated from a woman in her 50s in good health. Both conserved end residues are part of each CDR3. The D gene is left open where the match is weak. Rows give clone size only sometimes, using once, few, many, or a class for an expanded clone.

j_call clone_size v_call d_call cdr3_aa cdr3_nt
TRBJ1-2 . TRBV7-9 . CASSRRGTADEGYTF TGTGCCAGCAGCCGACGTGGGACTGCCGACGAGGGCTACACCTTC
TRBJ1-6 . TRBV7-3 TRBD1 CASSFGQAGNSPLHF TGTGCCAGCAGCTTCGGACAGGCCGGTAATTCACCCCTCCACTTT
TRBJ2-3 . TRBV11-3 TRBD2 CASSLDQRGGWDTQYF TGTGCCAGCAGCTTAGACCAGCGGGGGGGCTGGGATACGCAGTATTTT
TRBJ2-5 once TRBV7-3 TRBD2 CASSLSVGTSGSLSETQYF TGTGCCAGCAGCTTGAGCGTCGGGACTAGCGGGAGTCTTTCAGAGACCCAGTACTTC
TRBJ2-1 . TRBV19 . CASSISPVVSSYNEQFF TGTGCCAGTAGTATCAGTCCGGTTGTAAGCTCCTACAATGAGCAGTTCTTC
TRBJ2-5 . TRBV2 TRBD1 CASSRDRGGETQYF TGTGCCAGCAGTCGGGACAGGGGAGGGGAGACCCAGTACTTC
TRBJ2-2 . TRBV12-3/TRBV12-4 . CASSLVDGELFF TGTGCCAGCAGCTTGGTCGACGGGGAGCTGTTTTTT
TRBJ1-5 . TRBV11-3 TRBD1 CASSTPGQSYNQPQHF TGTGCCAGCAGCACTCCGGGACAGAGTTACAATCAGCCCCAGCATTTT
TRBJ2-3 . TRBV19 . CATIRGDTDTQYF TGTGCCACCATCCGAGGGGACACAGATACGCAGTATTTT
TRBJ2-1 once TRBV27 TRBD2 CASSSISGGRNEQFF TGTGCCAGCAGTTCAATTAGCGGGGGGCGGAATGAGCAGTTCTTC
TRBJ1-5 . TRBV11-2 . CASSPDRGNQPQHF TGTGCCAGCAGCCCGGATCGTGGCAATCAGCCCCAGCATTTT
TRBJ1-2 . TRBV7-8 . CASSLGSQNYGYTF TGTGCCAGCAGCTTAGGTTCCCAGAACTATGGCTACACCTTC
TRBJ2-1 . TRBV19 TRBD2 CASSLGLAGGLRHNEQFF TGTGCCAGTAGTCTCGGACTAGCGGGAGGCCTTAGGCACAATGAGCAGTTCTTC
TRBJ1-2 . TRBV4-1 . CASSPARGIRYGYTF TGCGCCAGCAGCCCTGCGAGGGGGATACGCTATGGCTACACCTTC
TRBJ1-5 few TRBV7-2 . CASSLDGRGYQPQHF TGTGCCAGCAGCTTAGACGGCCGGGGTTATCAGCCCCAGCATTTT
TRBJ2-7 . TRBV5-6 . CASSAFGGTYEQYF TGTGCCAGCAGCGCCTTCGGCGGCACCTACGAGCAGTACTTC
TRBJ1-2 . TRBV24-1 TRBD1 CATSDPTDRVYGYTF TGTGCCACCAGTGACCCTACGGACAGGGTCTATGGCTACACCTTC
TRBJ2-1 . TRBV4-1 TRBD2 CASSHQLAANDISSYNEQFF TGCGCCAGCAGCCACCAACTAGCGGCGAACGACATAAGCTCCTACAATGAGCAGTTCTTC
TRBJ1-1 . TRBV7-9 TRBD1 CASSLFSGGVTEAFF TGTGCCAGCAGCTTATTCTCAGGGGGGGTCACTGAAGCTTTCTTT
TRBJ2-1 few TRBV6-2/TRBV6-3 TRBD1 CASSSPDRDYNEQFF TGTGCCAGCAGTTCGCCTGACAGGGACTACAATGAGCAGTTCTTC
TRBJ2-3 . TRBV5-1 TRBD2 CASSSGGGSTDTQYF TGCGCCAGCAGCTCGGGCGGGGGTAGCACAGATACGCAGTATTTT
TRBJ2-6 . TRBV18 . CASSPVSSGANVLTF TGTGCCAGCTCACCCGTTAGCTCTGGGGCCAACGTCCTGACTTTC